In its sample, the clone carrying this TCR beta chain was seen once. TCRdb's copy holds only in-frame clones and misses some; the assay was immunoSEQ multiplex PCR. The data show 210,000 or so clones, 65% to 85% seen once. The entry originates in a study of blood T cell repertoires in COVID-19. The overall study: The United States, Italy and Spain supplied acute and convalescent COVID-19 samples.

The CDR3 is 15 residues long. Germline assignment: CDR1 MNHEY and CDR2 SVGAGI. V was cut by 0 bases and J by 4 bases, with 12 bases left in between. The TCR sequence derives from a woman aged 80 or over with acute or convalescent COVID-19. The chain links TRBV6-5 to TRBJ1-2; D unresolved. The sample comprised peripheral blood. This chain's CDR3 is CASSYSNARLYGYTF. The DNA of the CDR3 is TGTGCCAGCAGTTACTCTAATGCCAGGCTCTATGGCTACACCTTC.